The entry that follows covers one T cell receptor (beta chain) sequence. Its antigen is unidentified. The data are from a study of T cells in Graves' hyperthyroidism and ophthalmopathy. General study results and limits: Within blood appeared most thyroid clonotypes that had expanded above 0.001. Model-based prediction identified ophthalmopathy a median about 7 months prior to its onset.

RNA transcripts gave rise to amplified TCR beta CDR3 regions. First-round RT-PCR with HTBI primers amplified the TCR CDR3 region. TCRdb processed the multiplex PCR reads anew with MiXCR; each CDR3 protein has one entry. The data contain 500,000 or so distinct CDR3 sequences, about 16% of them singletons. This CDR3 has 13 residues. V was shortened by 2 bases and J by 8 bases, with 9 bases between the two germline ends. Patients having uncontrolled infection, another autoimmune disease, pregnancy or lactation were not included. Sequencing input: blood. The TCR sequence derives from a woman aged 25 to 39 with Graves' ophthalmopathy. This rearrangement joins TRBV12-3 or TRBV12-4 to TRBJ1-4, with a tentative D call TRBD1 (5 bases). The CDR3 sequence is CASSLRGREKLFF. The DNA for the CDR3 is TGTGCCAGCAGTTTAAGGGGCCGGGAAAAACTGTTTTTT.